The rows below give T cell receptor beta chains drawn from one sample of a study of Ad26.COV2.S vaccination and SARS-CoV-2 variants. The data were produced by immunoSEQ multiplex PCR, yet TCRdb's version contains in-frame clones alone and is incomplete. The table records around 400,000 clones, approximately 90% of them present only once. The sample consisted of peripheral blood, taken in a trial of Ad26.COV2.S vaccine versus placebo. The receptors come from a person between 18 and 59 years old who received the Ad26.COV2.S COVID-19 vaccine or a placebo. CDR3s include the opening cysteine and the closing phenylalanine or tryptophan. Fields, in order: J gene, clone size, V gene, D gene, CDR3 DNA, CDR3 protein. D genes are given only for firm matches. The size of a clone is reported for some rows only, either as once, few or many, or as a class for expanded clones.

J: TRBJ2-2; size: .; V: TRBV19; D: TRBD1; DNA: TGTGCCAGTAGTGTCAGACAGGGTATAACCGGGGAGCTGTTTTTT; CDR3: CASSVRQGITGELFF
J: TRBJ2-1; size: .; V: TRBV4-1; D: TRBD2; DNA: TGCGCCAGCAGCCAAGAGGGAGCGGGAGTGGCGGGGAATGAGCAGTTCTTC; CDR3: CASSQEGAGVAGNEQFF
J: TRBJ2-7; size: once; V: TRBV3-1/TRBV3-2; D: TRBD2; DNA: TGTGCCAGCAGCCAACGTACGGCTAGCGGGAGAAGGTACGAGCAGTACTTC; CDR3: CASSQRTASGRRYEQYF
J: TRBJ2-2; size: .; V: TRBV5-1; D: TRBD2; DNA: TGCGCCAGCAGCCTCCGGGAGGGAGCGCCCGGGGAGCTGTTTTTT; CDR3: CASSLREGAPGELFF
J: TRBJ1-3; size: .; V: TRBV4-3; D: .; DNA: TGCGCCAGCAGCCGCCGAGGGGAGAACACCATATATTTT; CDR3: CASSRRGENTIYF
J: TRBJ2-5; size: .; V: TRBV24-1; D: .; DNA: TGTGCCACCAGTGATTTTGACGGGGGAGAGACCCAGTACTTC; CDR3: CATSDFDGGETQYF
J: TRBJ1-5; size: once; V: TRBV6-4; D: .; DNA: TGTGCCAGCAGTGAGGGTGCGGGTGGTCAGCCCCAGCATTTT; CDR3: CASSEGAGGQPQHF
J: TRBJ1-5; size: .; V: TRBV19; D: .; DNA: TGTGCCAGTAGTATAACCCAGGGGCCCTATCAGCCCCAGCATTTT; CDR3: CASSITQGPYQPQHF
J: TRBJ2-3; size: .; V: TRBV24-1; D: .; DNA: TGTGCCACCAGCCAAGGGAGCACAGATACGCAGTATTTT; CDR3: CATSQGSTDTQYF
J: TRBJ2-7; size: .; V: TRBV23-1; D: .; DNA: TGCGCCAGCAGTCAATCGGGACATTACCCCCTGAGGGTCTCCTACGAGCAGTACTTC; CDR3: CASSQSGHYPLRVSYEQYF
J: TRBJ2-2; size: .; V: TRBV9; D: .; DNA: TGTGCCAGCAGCGCAACAGGATCCCCCACCGGGGAGCTGTTTTTT; CDR3: CASSATGSPTGELFF
J: TRBJ2-3; size: .; V: TRBV6-5; D: .; DNA: TGTGCCAGCAGTTACGATCTAGCAGGCACAGATACGCAGTATTTT; CDR3: CASSYDLAGTDTQYF
J: TRBJ2-2; size: .; V: TRBV4-2; D: TRBD2; DNA: TGTGCCAGCAGCCGAGGGACTAGCGGAGGCGCGAACACCGGGGAGCTGTTTTTT; CDR3: CASSRGTSGGANTGELFF
J: TRBJ2-1; size: .; V: TRBV19; D: .; DNA: TGTGCCACAAGAAGGCAGGGAATCTACAATGAGCAGTTCTTC; CDR3: CATRRQGIYNEQFF
J: TRBJ2-7; size: .; V: TRBV7-9; D: TRBD1; DNA: TGTGCCAGCATCGGAACAGGGGAAGTCTACGAGCAGTACTTC; CDR3: CASIGTGEVYEQYF
J: TRBJ1-6; size: .; V: TRBV3-1/TRBV3-2; D: TRBD1; DNA: TGTGCCAGCAGCTCCACAGGGGGCTACTATAATTCACCCCTCCACTTT; CDR3: CASSSTGGYYNSPLHF
J: TRBJ2-7; size: .; V: TRBV6-5; D: .; DNA: TGTGCCAGCAGCCCGGGCCGCCTCTCCTACGAGCAGTACTTC; CDR3: CASSPGRLSYEQYF
J: TRBJ2-7; size: .; V: TRBV5-6; D: .; DNA: TGTGCCAGCAGCTTGGGACCGAACCTCTACGAGCAGTACTTC; CDR3: CASSLGPNLYEQYF
J: TRBJ2-7; size: .; V: TRBV3-1/TRBV3-2; D: .; DNA: TGTGCCAGCAGCCAGACTAACTCCTACGAGCAGTACTTC; CDR3: CASSQTNSYEQYF
J: TRBJ1-6; size: once; V: TRBV6-5; D: TRBD1; DNA: TGTGCCAGCAGGTCCGGGACAGGGGGGTCACCCCTCCACTTT; CDR3: CASRSGTGGSPLHF
J: TRBJ2-7; size: .; V: TRBV6-5; D: TRBD1; DNA: TGTGCCAGCAGTACCGGGGACAGGGGGCCCGGCGAGCAGTACTTC; CDR3: CASSTGDRGPGEQYF
J: TRBJ2-3; size: once; V: TRBV5-8; D: .; DNA: TGTGCCAGCAGCTTAGGACAGCAAGGAGTCACAGATACGCAGTATTTT; CDR3: CASSLGQQGVTDTQYF
J: TRBJ2-1; size: .; V: TRBV3-1/TRBV3-2; D: TRBD2; DNA: TGTGCCAGCAGCCCGACTAGCGGGAGGCCAATATACAATGAGCAGTTCTTC; CDR3: CASSPTSGRPIYNEQFF
J: TRBJ2-3; size: .; V: TRBV7-9; D: TRBD2; DNA: TGTGCCAGCAGTTACCCCGGACTAGCGGGAGGAAACACAGATACGCAGTATTTT; CDR3: CASSYPGLAGGNTDTQYF
J: TRBJ2-7; size: .; V: TRBV27; D: .; DNA: TGTGCCAGCAGTTTATCAGGGGCGGTCGAGCAGTACTTC; CDR3: CASSLSGAVEQYF
J: TRBJ2-2; size: .; V: TRBV11-2; D: TRBD1; DNA: TGTGCCAGCAGCTCGAGGACAGGGAATATTGCCGGGGAGCTGTTTTTT; CDR3: CASSSRTGNIAGELFF
J: TRBJ2-1; size: .; V: TRBV27; D: .; DNA: TGTGCCAGCAGTCCGCTCTCGGCAAGGAAGCATGAGCAGTTCTTC; CDR3: CASSPLSARKHEQFF
J: TRBJ2-3; size: once; V: TRBV2; D: .; DNA: TGTGCCACCGAGGCAGGGCCCAGCTCAGATACGCAGTATTTT; CDR3: CATEAGPSSDTQYF
J: TRBJ2-1; size: .; V: TRBV5-1; D: .; DNA: TGCGCCAGCAGCTCGTCGGGTCAAGCCTCCTACAATGAGCAGTTCTTC; CDR3: CASSSSGQASYNEQFF
J: TRBJ2-5; size: .; V: TRBV5-1; D: .; DNA: TGCGCCAGCAGCTTCCGGCGACAAGAGACCCAGTACTTC; CDR3: CASSFRRQETQYF
J: TRBJ2-5; size: .; V: TRBV7-2; D: .; DNA: TGTGCCAGCAGTCGAACAGGATTTCAAGAGACCCAGTACTTC; CDR3: CASSRTGFQETQYF
J: TRBJ1-2; size: .; V: TRBV2; D: .; DNA: TGTGCCAGCAGTGACACCTATGGCTACACCTTC; CDR3: CASSDTYGYTF
J: TRBJ2-4; size: .; V: TRBV5-4; D: .; DNA: TGTGCCAGCAGCGGCGGAGGGTGGGAACGCATTCAGTACTTC; CDR3: CASSGGGWERIQYF
J: TRBJ1-6; size: .; V: TRBV28; D: TRBD1; DNA: TGTGCCAGCAGCCCGACCGGGACAGGGGTTAGTTCCTATAATTCACCCCTCCACTTT; CDR3: CASSPTGTGVSSYNSPLHF
J: TRBJ2-1; size: .; V: TRBV15; D: .; DNA: TGTGCCACCAGCAGAGCCCAAACAGGGATCGGGGAGCAGTTCTTC; CDR3: CATSRAQTGIGEQFF
J: TRBJ1-5; size: .; V: TRBV10-3; D: .; DNA: TGTGCCATCAGTGAGGGGGGGAGCAATCAGCCCCAGCATTTT; CDR3: CAISEGGSNQPQHF
J: TRBJ2-5; size: .; V: TRBV27; D: .; DNA: TGTGCCAGCAGCCCCCAAAAAGGGACAGCCTGGAGGGGAGAGACCCAGTACTTC; CDR3: CASSPQKGTAWRGETQYF
J: TRBJ2-2; size: .; V: TRBV10-3; D: TRBD2; DNA: TGTGCCATCAGTGAGTCGGGACTAGGGGCCGGGGAGCTGTTTTTT; CDR3: CAISESGLGAGELFF
J: TRBJ1-1; size: .; V: TRBV7-9; D: .; DNA: TGTGCCAGCAGCTTAGGACAGATCGGGTCTGAAGCTTTCTTT; CDR3: CASSLGQIGSEAFF
J: TRBJ2-5; size: .; V: TRBV6-2/TRBV6-3; D: TRBD2; DNA: TGTGCCAGCAGCAAGCGGGGTGGAGAGACCCAGTACTTC; CDR3: CASSKRGGETQYF
J: TRBJ2-5; size: .; V: TRBV4-2; D: .; DNA: TGTGCCAGCAGCCAAGAGAGCGGAGAGACCCAGTACTTC; CDR3: CASSQESGETQYF